A single sample gave rise to the 2 T cell receptor beta chains below, sequenced in a study of blood T cell repertoires in COVID-19. Method: immunoSEQ multiplex PCR; TCRdb's copy keeps in-frame clones and lacks some. The table lists fewer than 300,000 clones, around 89% of them singletons, with roughly 6.3% in the top ten. The sequenced material came from peripheral blood. These receptor sequences come from a woman aged 45-60 years with COVID-19, enrolled during active disease.

V and J are TRBV19 and TRBJ1-5, with D possibly TRBD1 on 6 matching bases. The germline gives CDR1 LNHDA, CDR2 SQIVND (reference sequence). The CDR3 runs 14 residues. V lost 8 bases, J lost 5 bases, and 16 bases lay in between. The CDR3 DNA follows: TGTGCCAGTCGGGGGGGCCACGGCCATCAGCCCCAGCATTTT. This sequence encodes CASRGGHGHQPQHF. Variable domain in full (rest from reference TRBV19 and TRBJ1-5): DGGITQSPKYLFRKEGQNVTLSCEQNLNHDAMYWYRQDPGQGLRLIYYSQIVNDFQKGDIAEGYSVSREKKESFPLTVTSAQKNPTAFYLCASRGGHGHQPQHFGDGTRLSIL.

This clone was recorded a few times. In DNA, the CDR3 is TGCAGTGCTAGTAACCCAGGGGATCAGCCCCAGCATTTT. This gives the protein CSASNPGDQPQHF. The chain is built from TRBV20-1 and TRBJ1-5, with a weak D call TRBD1 (6 bases). CDR1 DFQATT and CDR2 SNEGSKA come from the germline V gene (reference sequence). The CDR3 loop spans 13 amino acids. The ends were cut back, 3 bases at V and 5 bases at J, with 11 bases in the middle.